This TCR beta chain was found in a study of memory CD4+ T cells and cytomegalovirus serostatus. Per the original data handling: After removing out-of-frame reads, 2.3 million or so distinct TCRbeta sequences remained. Sequencing was performed with immunoSEQ multiplex PCR; in TCRdb, only in-frame clones are kept and a portion is missing. V, J and clone size are taken as reported in that table, and D and trimming were inferred from the DNA itself. The repertoire holds roughly 76,000 clones, under 80% seen once, with roughly 2.6% in the top ten. Single viable CD3+CD4+CD8-CD45RO+ cells were sorted as the memory CD4+ T cells. After thawing, CD4+ T cells were positively selected. CDR1 is LNHDA and CDR2 is SQIVND in the germline V gene (reference sequence). V gave up 7 bases and J gave up 3 bases; unmatched junction bases: 18. The CDR3 totals 18 residues.

The sequencing input was memory CD4+ T cells from blood. This receptor was taken from an adult in good health and CMV-seropositive. The rearrangement uses TRBV19 and TRBJ1-3; TRBD1 agrees at 7 bases. CDR3 nucleotides: TGTGCCAGTACTGAGGACAGGCCGACCACTCAGGGTGGAAACACCATATATTTT. Amino acid sequence: CASTEDRPTTQGGNTIYF.